The source of this TCR beta chain is a study of tumor and adjacent non-tumor tissue in lung cancer. The overall study: Histology: 12 adenocarcinoma, a couple of squamous cell carcinoma, 1 small cell lung cancer. Samples averaged approximately 3.9 million productive TCRbeta reads each. Aged about 31 to 76 years, patients included 10 men and roughly 5 women with stage I to III disease.

Three rounds of nested PCR, following a modified ARM-PCR protocol, produced the TCRbeta library. Each CDR3 protein is one row after TCRdb ran MiXCR on the multiplex PCR reads. The sample lists 60,000 to 90,000 distinct CDR3 sequences; approximately 71% were seen once. General observations from the study: TCR diversity was significantly greater in tumor than normal lung tissue.

No cell sorting was done before RNA was extracted from the tissue. Distant lung tissue was collected more than 3 cm away from the tumor edge. The V and J ends lost 1 base and 4 bases, in that order; junction bases with no gene match: 7. The germline gives CDR1 MGHRA, CDR2 YSYEKL. The CDR3 extends over 16 amino acids. This clonotype was observed many times. Its antigen is not identified. The V and J genes are TRBV4-1 and TRBJ2-1, with 7 positions matching TRBD2. Sequenced sample: distant non-tumor lung tissue. The receptor was derived from a woman aged 45-60 years with non-small cell lung cancer. The CDR3 sequence is CASSQGLADNYNEQFF. The DNA of the CDR3 is TGCGCCAGCAGCCAAGGACTAGCCGATAATTACAATGAGCAGTTCTTC.